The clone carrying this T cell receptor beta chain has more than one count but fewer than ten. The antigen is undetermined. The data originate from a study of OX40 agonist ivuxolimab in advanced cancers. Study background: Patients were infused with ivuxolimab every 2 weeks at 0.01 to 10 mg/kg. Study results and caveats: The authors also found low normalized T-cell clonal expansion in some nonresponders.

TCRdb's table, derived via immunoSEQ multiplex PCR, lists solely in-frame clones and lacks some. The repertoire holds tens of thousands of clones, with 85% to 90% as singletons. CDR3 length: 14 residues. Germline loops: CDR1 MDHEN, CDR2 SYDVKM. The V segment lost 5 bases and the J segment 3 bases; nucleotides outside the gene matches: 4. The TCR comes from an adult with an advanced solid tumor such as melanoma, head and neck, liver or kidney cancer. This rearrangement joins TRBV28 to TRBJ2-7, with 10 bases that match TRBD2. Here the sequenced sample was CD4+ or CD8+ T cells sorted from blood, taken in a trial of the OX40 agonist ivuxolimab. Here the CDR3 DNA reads TGTGCCAGCAGTAAGCTAGCGGGAGTCTACGAGCAGTACTTC. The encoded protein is CASSKLAGVYEQYF.